A selection of T cell receptor beta chains follows, all from one sample in a study of tumor-infiltrating lymphocytes in localized non-small cell lung cancer. TCRdb's copy holds only in-frame clones and misses some; the assay was immunoSEQ multiplex PCR. This table holds roughly 9,900 clones, 63% found once. The sample comprised lung tumor tissue. These receptors all stem from a human donor with non-small cell lung cancer. CDR3s include the opening cysteine and the closing phenylalanine or tryptophan. The D gene is left open where the match is weak. Clone size is shown for a subset of rows, as once, few, many or a class of expanded clone.

V gene	J gene	D gene	clone size	CDR3 protein	CDR3 DNA
TRBV18	TRBJ2-1	.	.	CASSQGGEGSSYNEQFF	TGTGCCAGCTCACAGGGGGGCGAGGGGAGCTCCTACAATGAGCAGTTCTTC
TRBV10-2	TRBJ2-7	TRBD1	.	CASKKDRGPSYEQYF	TGCGCCAGCAAGAAGGACAGGGGTCCTTCCTACGAGCAGTACTTC
TRBV18	TRBJ2-1	TRBD1	.	CASSPGTGVFELAESSYNEQFF	TGTGCCAGCTCACCCGGGACAGGGGTTTTTGAGCTAGCGGAGAGCTCCTACAATGAGCAGTTCTTC
TRBV5-4	TRBJ2-5	.	.	CASSYGIQETQYF	TGTGCCAGCAGCTATGGTATCCAAGAGACCCAGTACTTC
TRBV11-2	TRBJ2-7	.	once	CASSLPGVEQYF	TGTGCCAGCAGCTTACCCGGGGTCGAGCAGTACTTC
TRBV7-6	TRBJ2-1	TRBD2	medium-sized	CASSLAPLLAGGHDEQFF	TGTGCCAGCAGCTTAGCCCCTTTACTAGCGGGGGGGCATGATGAGCAGTTCTTC
TRBV5-6	TRBJ2-7	TRBD2	.	CASSMGLAYYEQYF	TGTGCCAGCAGCATGGGACTAGCGTACTACGAGCAGTACTTC
TRBV7-2	TRBJ1-2	TRBD1	.	CASGKEVWGQNFRVGGYTF	TGTGCCAGCGGTAAAGAAGTATGGGGACAGAACTTTAGGGTCGGTGGCTACACCTTC
TRBV7-2	TRBJ2-1	.	.	CASSLAAAARYNEQFF	TGTGCCAGCAGCTTAGCGGCGGCAGCCCGTTACAATGAGCAGTTCTTC
TRBV19	TRBJ2-5	.	.	CASSISISQETQYF	TGTGCCAGTAGTATTAGTATATCCCAAGAGACCCAGTACTTC
TRBV5-4	TRBJ1-2	TRBD1	.	CASSLGDRDYGYTF	TGTGCCAGCAGCTTGGGGGACAGGGATTATGGCTACACCTTC
TRBV5-6	TRBJ2-2	TRBD1	few	CASSLDGQGWNGELFF	TGTGCCAGCAGCTTGGATGGACAGGGTTGGAACGGGGAGCTGTTTTTT
TRBV29-1	TRBJ2-1	TRBD2	.	CSVRGLGNSHEQFF	TGCAGCGTGCGGGGACTAGGAAATTCGCATGAGCAGTTCTTC
TRBV19	TRBJ2-7	TRBD1	.	CASSGTGVGEQYF	TGTGCCAGTAGCGGGACAGGGGTAGGGGAGCAGTACTTC
TRBV25-1	TRBJ2-5	.	.	CASSEFQETQYF	TGTGCCAGCAGTGAGTTCCAAGAGACCCAGTACTTC
TRBV5-1	TRBJ2-1	TRBD2	few	CASSLTSGSYNEQFF	TGCGCCAGCAGCTTGACTAGCGGGTCCTACAATGAGCAGTTCTTC
TRBV27	TRBJ1-2	TRBD1	few	CASRPNIGQGQKGYTF	TGTGCCAGCAGACCAAACATCGGACAGGGGCAGAAGGGCTACACCTTC
TRBV11-2	TRBJ1-1	.	once	CASSPGQSNTEAFF	TGTGCCAGCAGCCCGGGACAATCGAACACTGAAGCTTTCTTT
TRBV7-2	TRBJ2-7	TRBD1	.	CASSLATGPNEQYF	TGTGCCAGCAGCTTAGCGACAGGGCCCAACGAGCAGTACTTC
TRBV7-9	TRBJ1-2	TRBD1	.	CASSLLRTGEGYTF	TGTGCCAGCAGCTTACTCCGGACAGGGGAAGGCTACACCTTC
TRBV11-3	TRBJ2-3	TRBD2	once	CASSPGTSGATDTQYF	TGTGCCAGCAGCCCCGGGACTAGCGGGGCCACAGATACGCAGTATTTT
TRBV2	TRBJ1-2	.	few	CASKAGLANYGYTF	TGTGCCAGCAAAGCAGGTCTAGCTAACTATGGCTACACCTTC
TRBV6-5	TRBJ1-1	TRBD1	.	CASRDRGHTEAFF	TGTGCCAGCAGAGACAGGGGTCACACTGAAGCTTTCTTT
TRBV9	TRBJ2-7	.	.	CASSVEGTTYEQYF	TGTGCCAGCAGCGTAGAGGGCACAACCTACGAGCAGTACTTC
TRBV11-2	TRBJ1-6	TRBD1	few	CASSWGPPGQGANSPLHF	TGTGCCAGCAGCTGGGGACCTCCGGGACAGGGGGCCAATTCACCCCTCCACTTT
TRBV5-4	TRBJ2-5	TRBD1	once	CASNRQGETQYF	TGTGCCAGCAACCGACAGGGTGAGACCCAGTACTTC
TRBV18	TRBJ1-1	TRBD1	few	CASAKQGWANTEAFF	TGTGCCAGCGCTAAACAGGGGTGGGCGAACACTGAAGCTTTCTTT
TRBV18	TRBJ1-2	TRBD1	.	CASSDRDRAPLMDGYTF	TGTGCCAGCTCAGATCGGGACAGGGCCCCTCTTATGGATGGCTACACCTTC
TRBV18	TRBJ1-1	TRBD1	.	CASSPIQGAGNTEAFF	TGTGCCAGCTCACCCATACAGGGGGCGGGGAACACTGAAGCTTTCTTT
TRBV5-1	TRBJ1-1	.	.	CASSLGSNTEAFF	TGCGCCAGCAGCTTGGGGAGTAACACTGAAGCTTTCTTT
TRBV5-5	TRBJ1-6	TRBD1	once	CASSDRDRGMARSPLHF	TGTGCCAGCAGCGACCGGGACAGGGGAATGGCAAGGTCACCCCTCCACTTT
TRBV30	TRBJ2-5	.	.	CAWSSRGTQYF	TGTGCCTGGAGCTCGAGGGGGACCCAGTACTTC
TRBV5-4	TRBJ1-1	.	.	CASSTQVETEAFF	TGTGCCAGCAGCACGCAGGTGGAAACTGAAGCTTTCTTT
TRBV14	TRBJ2-3	.	.	CASSSDRQGQYF	TGTGCCAGCAGCTCTGACAGGCAAGGGCAGTATTTT
TRBV30	TRBJ2-3	TRBD1	.	CAWTGGLTDTQYF	TGTGCCTGGACAGGGGGCTTGACAGATACGCAGTATTTT
TRBV6-1	TRBJ2-6	TRBD1	.	CASSEGDRVAGANVLTF	TGTGCCAGCAGTGAAGGAGACAGGGTGGCTGGGGCCAACGTCCTGACTTTC
TRBV15	TRBJ2-3	TRBD2	.	CATSTVRLASHPDTQYF	TGTGCCACCAGCACAGTTCGACTAGCGAGCCACCCAGATACGCAGTATTTT
TRBV14	TRBJ1-2	.	.	CASSQVWAEGCGYTF	TGTGCCAGCAGCCAAGTTTGGGCCGAGGGCTGTGGCTACACCTTC
TRBV12-2	TRBJ2-4	.	.	CASPPGPRGDIQYF	TGTGCAAGTCCCCCGGGACCCAGGGGGGACATTCAGTACTTC
TRBV10-3	TRBJ2-7	.	.	CAISEGQSYYEQYF	TGTGCCATCAGTGAGGGACAAAGCTACTACGAGCAGTACTTC
TRBV7-4	TRBJ2-5	.	.	CASSRTRETQYF	TGTGCCAGCAGTAGAACCCGGGAGACCCAGTACTTC
TRBV2	TRBJ1-2	.	few	CASLLAGYGYTF	TGTGCCAGCTTGTTGGCAGGCTATGGCTACACCTTC
TRBV20-1	TRBJ1-2	.	.	CSAHGRYGYTF	TGCAGTGCCCATGGACGATATGGCTACACCTTC
TRBV6-6	TRBJ1-1	TRBD1	medium-sized	CASSSRDRAGTEAFF	TGTGCCAGCAGTTCCCGGGACAGGGCCGGGACTGAAGCTTTCTTT
TRBV5-1	TRBJ2-1	.	.	CASSLGTGGDEQFF	TGCGCCAGCAGCTTGGGGACCGGGGGCGATGAGCAGTTCTTC
TRBV2	TRBJ2-3	.	few	CASSGGQRNTDTQYF	TGTGCCAGCAGTGGAGGGCAGCGTAACACAGATACGCAGTATTTT
TRBV19	TRBJ2-1	.	.	CASSISYRNEQFF	TGTGCCAGTAGTATAAGTTACCGAAATGAGCAGTTCTTC
TRBV6-5	TRBJ2-7	.	.	CASSYLQGNHEQYF	TGTGCCAGCAGTTATCTACAGGGAAATCACGAGCAGTACTTC
TRBV7-2	TRBJ2-7	.	medium-sized	CASSLLAEAYEQYF	TGTGCCAGCAGCTTATTGGCAGAAGCCTACGAGCAGTACTTC
TRBV4-1	TRBJ2-3	.	.	CASSHPGADTQYF	TGCGCCAGCAGCCACCCCGGGGCCGATACGCAGTATTTT
TRBV27	TRBJ2-7	.	few	CASSGGINEQYF	TGTGCCAGCAGCGGTGGCATAAACGAGCAGTACTTC
TRBV28	TRBJ1-5	.	medium-sized	CASSLVTGLVNQPQHF	TGTGCCAGCAGTTTAGTGACCGGGTTGGTCAATCAGCCCCAGCATTTT
TRBV10-2	TRBJ1-5	.	once	CASSGGYNQPQHF	TGCGCCAGCAGTGGCGGTTACAATCAGCCCCAGCATTTT
TRBV2	TRBJ1-5	.	few	CASSERGQPNQPQHF	TGTGCCAGCAGTGAAAGGGGACAACCCAATCAGCCCCAGCATTTT
TRBV29-1	TRBJ2-7	.	few	CSVAKDTNSYEQYF	TGCAGCGTAGCGAAGGACACTAACTCCTACGAGCAGTACTTC
TRBV19	TRBJ1-2	.	.	CASSPLEQRKDGYTF	TGTGCCAGTAGTCCCCTTGAGCAGCGTAAGGACGGCTACACCTTC
TRBV7-9	TRBJ1-1	.	.	CASSLVLGEGTEAFF	TGTGCCAGCAGCTTAGTTTTGGGGGAGGGCACTGAAGCTTTCTTT
TRBV10-3	TRBJ2-7	.	.	CAITPDSSYEQYF	TGTGCCATCACCCCAGACAGCTCCTACGAGCAGTACTTC
TRBV30	TRBJ1-4	.	.	CAWNFNRAANEKLFF	TGTGCCTGGAACTTTAACAGGGCGGCTAATGAAAAACTGTTTTTT